The sequence of this T cell receptor beta chain was determined in a study of T cells in Graves' hyperthyroidism and ophthalmopathy. Uncontrolled infection, other autoimmune disease, pregnancy or lactation barred patients from enrollment. In regard to this clonotype: Its target is not known.

Study-wide results and caveats: Blood samples included most of the expanded thyroid clonotypes exceeding 0.001. Researchers report that a 13 V-J model separated ophthalmopathy from stable hyperthyroidism.

TCR beta CDR3 region amplification was performed from RNA transcripts. The TCR CDR3 first-round RT-PCR relied on the HTBI primer set. TCRdb re-analysed the multiplex PCR reads in MiXCR, keeping a single row per CDR3 protein. The table lists about 300,000 distinct CDR3 sequences, roughly 19% of them singletons. This CDR3 spans 11 amino acids. Trimming left V 8 bases short and J 5 bases short, with 10 bases between. Germline V gene data show CDR1 as MDHEN and CDR2 as SYDVKM. The sequenced sample was blood. This sequence originates from a man aged 45-65 years with Graves' ophthalmopathy. The chain combines TRBV28 with TRBJ2-7; D unclear. The CDR3 DNA follows: TGTGCCAGCCGTAAGACAAACGAGCAGTACTTC. Translating it yields CASRKTNEQYF.